Below, 20 T cell receptor beta chains from the same sample are listed, as sequenced in a study of T cells in localized non-small cell lung cancer. Measured with immunoSEQ multiplex PCR; TCRdb has only the in-frame clones, and not every one. The data show 17,000 or so clones, over 70% seen once. The sample here was peripheral blood, taken before any cancer treatment. These receptors were collected from a male donor aged 60 or older with stage III lung adenocarcinoma.

The table lists this clone with a count of one. The rearrangement uses TRBV5-8 and TRBJ1-4; D ambiguous. Germline assignment: CDR1 SGHTS and CDR2 YDEGEE. V was trimmed by 2 bases and J by 7 bases, leaving 12 bases between them. The CDR3 is made up of 14 amino acids. CDR3: CASSFAGFSEKLFF. In nucleotides, the CDR3 is TGTGCCAGCAGCTTTGCCGGTTTTAGTGAAAAACTGTTTTTT.

The V gene is TRBV7-9, the J gene TRBJ1-1, with no clear D. V shed 6 bases and J shed 7 bases, with 12 bases lying between them. CDR3 length equals 12 residues. The germline V gene encodes CDR1 SEHNR and CDR2 FQNEAQ (reference sequence). The CDR3 DNA sequence: TGTGCCAGCAGTTTGGATGATCGTGAAGCTTTCTTT. Translation gives CASSLDDREAFF.

This clone was counted only a few times. The gene calls are TRBV29-1 and TRBJ2-5; no clear D gene. V was clipped by 3 bases and J by 5 bases, with 7 bases between them. Germline V gene lookup returns CDR1 SQVTM and CDR2 ANQGSEA. CDR3 length equals 11 residues. The CDR3 here is CSVDDGETQYF. The CDR3 coding sequence is TGCAGCGTTGACGACGGTGAGACCCAGTACTTC.

The chain has TRBV9 and TRBJ1-5; unclear D gene. Trimming pared 3 bases from V and 4 bases from J, leaving 8 bases between. CDR3 length equals 13 residues. In germline, CDR1 is SGDLS, CDR2 YYNGEE. For the CDR3, the DNA is TGTGCCAGCAGCGAAAGGCTAAATCAGCCCCAGCATTTT. As protein: CASSERLNQPQHF.

The genes are TRBV5-4 and TRBJ1-4, with unresolved D. This CDR3 region has 14 residues. Between the trimmed V and J ends, which lost 2 bases and 9 bases, there was a span of 14 bases. Per germline, CDR1 SGHNT and CDR2 YYREEE (reference sequence). CDR3 residues: CASSFKKESKKLFF. In DNA form, the CDR3 reads TGTGCCAGCAGCTTTAAGAAAGAAAGCAAAAAACTGTTTTTT.

The chain is built from TRBV5-1 and TRBJ2-1, with D perhaps TRBD1 (5 bases). Germline V gene data show CDR1 as SGHRS and CDR2 as YFSETQ. Trimming took 1 base from V and 8 from J, leaving 22 bases between them. This CDR3 has 17 residues. The CDR3 DNA sequence: TGCGCCAGCAGCTTGATCATAGGGGTGGCAGGTCGGGATGAGCAGTTCTTC. Translation: CASSLIIGVAGRDEQFF.

The chain uses TRBV28 and TRBJ1-1; weak D call: TRBD1 (5 bases). V shed 6 bases and J shed 5 bases, with 16 bases lying between them. The CDR3 is 14 amino acids. Per germline, CDR1 MDHEN and CDR2 SYDVKM. The CDR3 sequence: CASRAGTPGTEAFF. In DNA, the CDR3 is TGTGCCAGCAGAGCCGGGACCCCAGGTACTGAAGCTTTCTTT.

The chain employs TRBV4-1 and TRBJ1-5; no clear D gene. V was clipped by 4 bases and J by 7 bases, with 14 bases between them. The CDR3 runs 14 residues. The germline V gene encodes CDR1 MGHRA and CDR2 YSYEKL. CDR3 in DNA: TGCGCCAGCAGCCCCGCCGGGGAAGCCCAGCCCCAGCATTTT. The encoded protein is CASSPAGEAQPQHF.

This chain connects TRBV5-4 to TRBJ1-2, with TRBD1 as a possible D gene (6 bases). Trimming removed 8 bases from V and 8 bases from J, with 19 bases in between. CDR1 and CDR2 from the germline V gene are SGHNT and YYREEE (reference sequence). The CDR3 extends over 13 amino acids. For the CDR3, the DNA is TGTGCCAGAAGTTTCTGCAGGGGAAAGGGCTACACCTTC. Encoded protein: CARSFCRGKGYTF.

The chain links TRBV10-1 to TRBJ2-3; no definite D call. The CDR3 consists of 11 residues. Looked up from germline, CDR1 is WNHNN and CDR2 is SYGVQD (reference sequence). Trimming pared 3 bases from V and 7 bases from J, leaving 5 bases between. For the CDR3, the DNA is TGCGCCAGCAGTGATGAATATACGCAGTATTTT. Translating gives CASSDEYTQYF.

This clone has just a few counts. The conserved phenylalanine or tryptophan normally closing the CDR3 is absent here, so this likely arose from a read error. The DNA is left out, because the CDR3 cannot be placed on it with certainty; the CDR3 is given as TCRdb lists it. CDR3 protein: CASSINQEGAHVI. The chain has TRBV19 and TRBJ1-1; TRBD1, the D gene given by the table, was not confirmed from the DNA. The CDR3 is 13 residues long, counting both termini. Looked up from germline, CDR1 is LNHDA and CDR2 is SQIVND (reference sequence).

V and J are TRBV27 and TRBJ1-6; no definite D call. V was shortened by 6 bases and J by 7 bases, with 19 bases between the two germline ends. The CDR3 length is 16 residues. Germline V CDR1 and CDR2: MNHEY, SMNVEV (reference sequence). The CDR3: CASRQNEAQLNSPLHF. The CDR3 nucleotides are TGTGCCAGCAGACAGAACGAGGCCCAATTAAATTCACCCCTCCACTTT.

The chain carries TRBV6-4 and TRBJ1-2, with TRBD1 matching 8 bases. V lost 3 bases to trimming and J lost 8 bases; unmatched junction nucleotides: 11. This CDR3 has 15 residues. Germline CDR1 MRHNA, CDR2 SNTAGT. DNA of the CDR3: TGTGCCAGCAGTGAGGGTCCGGACAGGGTCGAGGGCTACACCTTC. Encoded protein: CASSEGPDRVEGYTF.

The rearrangement links TRBV11-2 to TRBJ2-7; D is ambiguous. This CDR3 has 12 residues. Trimming took off 5 bases at V and 6 bases at J, with 11 bases between the two ends. CDR1 and CDR2 (germline): SGHAT, FQNNGV. CDR3 region: CASSPTVAEQYF. In nucleotides, the CDR3 is TGTGCCAGCAGCCCAACAGTTGCCGAGCAGTACTTC.

The rearrangement uses TRBV10-3 and TRBJ2-1; 9 nucleotides match TRBD2. The germline V gene has CDR1 ENHRY and CDR2 SYGVKD. CDR3 size: 14 residues. J was trimmed by 5 bases and V by 4 bases; bases with no gene match: 3. CDR3 coding DNA: TGTGCCATCAGTGTGGGGACTAGCCACAATGAGCAGTTCTTC. Amino acid sequence: CAISVGTSHNEQFF.

There are a few counts of this clone. The chain joins TRBV2 to TRBJ1-1; possible D gene TRBD1, 5 bases. Per germline, CDR1 SNHLY and CDR2 FYNNEI. CDR3 length: 12 amino acids. V was cut by 6 bases and J by 6 bases, with 11 bases left in between. CDR3 DNA sequence: TGTGCCAGCAGGGAGGGGATGGCTGAAGCTTTCTTT. It codes for CASREGMAEAFF.

Note on this clone: Compared with germline, one end of the junction differs, possibly owing to a read error. This chain connects TRBV6-5 to TRBJ2-7; TRBD1 matches at 7 bases. The length of the CDR3 is 15 residues. CDR1 and CDR2 from the germline V gene are MNHEY and SVGAGI. As DNA, the CDR3 is TGTGCCAGCGGTTACGAACAGGGGACATTGTACGAGCAGTACTTC. Residues: CASGYEQGTLYEQYF.

V is TRBV29-1 and J is TRBJ2-5, with 9 positions matching TRBD2. The CDR3 loop spans 17 amino acids. The junction had 21 bases not matched to a gene; V was cut back by 8 bases and J by 5 bases. Germline lookup yields CDR1 SQVTM and CDR2 ANQGSEA. In nucleotides, the CDR3 is TGCAGCACCCCGGGGGCGTCTAGCGGGACCCTAGGGGAGACCCAGTACTTC. It encodes CSTPGASSGTLGETQYF. The full variable domain, with the rest looked up from reference TRBV29-1 and TRBJ2-5, is SAVISQKPSRDICQRGTSLTIQCQVDSQVTMMFWYRQQPGQSLTLIATANQGSEATYESGFVIDKFPISRPNLTFSTLTVSNMSPEDSSIYLCSTPGASSGTLGETQYFGPGTRLLVL.

This clone was observed a single time. This chain links TRBV5-1 with TRBJ2-3, with 7 bases that match TRBD2. Germline V lookup: CDR1 SGHRS, CDR2 YFSETQ. The CDR3 runs to 16 residues. The ends lost 0 bases at V and 3 bases at J; junction bases unmatched: 7. The CDR3 bases are TGCGCCAGCAGCTTGGAAACGGGGGGTTTGACAGATACGCAGTATTTT. Protein sequence: CASSLETGGLTDTQYF. Full variable domain (outside the CDR3, taken from reference TRBV5-1 and TRBJ2-3): KAGVTQTPRYLIKTRGQQVTLSCSPISGHRSVSWYQQTPGQGLQFLFEYFSETQRNKGNFPGRFSGRQFSNSRSEMNVSTLELGDSALYLCASSLETGGLTDTQYFGPGTRLTVL.

The V call is TRBV6-1, the J call TRBJ2-1, with TRBD1 matching over 7 bases. Germline-derived CDR1 and CDR2 are MNHNS and SASEGT. V lost 6 bases to trimming and J lost 2 bases; unmatched junction nucleotides: 1. The CDR3 covers 13 residues. This chain's CDR3 is CASRGTAYNEQFF. CDR3 DNA: TGTGCCAGCAGGGGGACAGCCTACAATGAGCAGTTCTTC.